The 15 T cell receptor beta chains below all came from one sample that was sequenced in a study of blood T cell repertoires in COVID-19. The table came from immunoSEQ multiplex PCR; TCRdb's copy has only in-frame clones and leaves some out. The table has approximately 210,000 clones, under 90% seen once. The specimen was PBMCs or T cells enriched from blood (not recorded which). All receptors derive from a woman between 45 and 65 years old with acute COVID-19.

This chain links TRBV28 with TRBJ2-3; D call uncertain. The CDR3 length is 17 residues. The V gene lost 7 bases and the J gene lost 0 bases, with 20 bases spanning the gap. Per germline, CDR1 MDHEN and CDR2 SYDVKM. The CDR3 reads CASTLLAAASSTDTQYF. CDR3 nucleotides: TGTGCCAGCACCCTGCTCGCGGCGGCCTCTAGCACAGATACGCAGTATTTT.

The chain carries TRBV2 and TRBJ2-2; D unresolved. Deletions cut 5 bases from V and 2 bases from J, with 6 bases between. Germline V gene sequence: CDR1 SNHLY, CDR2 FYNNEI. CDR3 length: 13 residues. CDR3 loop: CASSPHNTGELFF. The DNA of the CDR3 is TGTGCCAGCAGTCCACATAACACCGGGGAGCTGTTTTTT.

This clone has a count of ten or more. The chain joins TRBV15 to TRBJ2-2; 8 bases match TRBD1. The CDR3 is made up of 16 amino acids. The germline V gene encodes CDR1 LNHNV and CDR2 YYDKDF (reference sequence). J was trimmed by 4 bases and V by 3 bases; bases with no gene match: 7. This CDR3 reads CATSSPDRAGTGELFF. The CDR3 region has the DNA TGTGCCACCAGCAGTCCGGACAGGGCGGGCACCGGGGAGCTGTTTTTT.

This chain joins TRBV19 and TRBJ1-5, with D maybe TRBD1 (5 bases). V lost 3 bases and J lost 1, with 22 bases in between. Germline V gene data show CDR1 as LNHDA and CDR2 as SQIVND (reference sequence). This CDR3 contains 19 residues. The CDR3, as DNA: TGTGCCAGTAGTATTACAGGCTTCGCGGGAACTGGGAGCAATCAGCCCCAGCATTTT. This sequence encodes CASSITGFAGTGSNQPQHF.

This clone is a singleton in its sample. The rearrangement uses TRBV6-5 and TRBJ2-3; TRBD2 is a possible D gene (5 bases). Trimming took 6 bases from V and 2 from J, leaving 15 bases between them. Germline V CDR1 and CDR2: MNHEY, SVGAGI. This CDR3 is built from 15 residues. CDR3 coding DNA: TGTGCCAGCAGGCCCACTCGGGGAACCACAGATACGCAGTATTTT. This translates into CASRPTRGTTDTQYF.

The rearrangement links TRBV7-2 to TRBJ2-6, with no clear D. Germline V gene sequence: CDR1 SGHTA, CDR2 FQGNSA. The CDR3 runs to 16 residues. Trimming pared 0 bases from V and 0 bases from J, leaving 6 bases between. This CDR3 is CASSLAGSSGANVLTF. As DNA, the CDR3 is TGTGCCAGCAGCTTAGCGGGCAGCTCTGGGGCCAACGTCCTGACTTTC.

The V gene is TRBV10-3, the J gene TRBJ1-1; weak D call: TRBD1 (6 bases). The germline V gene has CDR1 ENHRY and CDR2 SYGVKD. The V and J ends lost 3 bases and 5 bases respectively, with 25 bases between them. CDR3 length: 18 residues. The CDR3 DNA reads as TGTGCCATCAGTGAACCATCCCAGGGGCCAGCCTGGGATACTGAAGCTTTCTTT. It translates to CAISEPSQGPAWDTEAFF.

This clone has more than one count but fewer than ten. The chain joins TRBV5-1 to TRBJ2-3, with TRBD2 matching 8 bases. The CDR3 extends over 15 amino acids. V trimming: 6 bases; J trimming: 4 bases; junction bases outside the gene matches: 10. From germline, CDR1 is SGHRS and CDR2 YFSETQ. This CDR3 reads CASTHGGGGPDTQYF. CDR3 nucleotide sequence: TGCGCCAGCACCCACGGTGGCGGGGGGCCAGATACGCAGTATTTT.

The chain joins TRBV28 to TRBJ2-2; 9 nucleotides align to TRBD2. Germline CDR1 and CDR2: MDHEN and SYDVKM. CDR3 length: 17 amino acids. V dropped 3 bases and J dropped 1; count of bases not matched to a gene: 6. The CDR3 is CASSFGGRAGNTGELFF. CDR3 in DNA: TGTGCCAGCAGTTTTGGCGGGAGGGCCGGGAACACCGGGGAGCTGTTTTTT.

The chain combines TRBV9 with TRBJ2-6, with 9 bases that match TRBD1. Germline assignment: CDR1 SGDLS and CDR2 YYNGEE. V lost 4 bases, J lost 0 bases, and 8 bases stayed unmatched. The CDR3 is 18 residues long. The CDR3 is CASSIRDRVSSGANVLTF. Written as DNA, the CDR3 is TGTGCCAGCAGCATCCGGGACAGGGTCTCCTCTGGGGCCAACGTCCTGACTTTC.

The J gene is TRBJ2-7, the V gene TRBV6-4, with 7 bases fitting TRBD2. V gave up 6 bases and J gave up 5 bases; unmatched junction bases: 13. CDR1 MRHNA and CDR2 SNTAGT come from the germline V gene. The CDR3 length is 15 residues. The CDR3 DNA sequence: TGTGCCAGCAGGTCCAACCAGCGGGGCCGTGACGAGCAGTACTTC. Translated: CASRSNQRGRDEQYF.

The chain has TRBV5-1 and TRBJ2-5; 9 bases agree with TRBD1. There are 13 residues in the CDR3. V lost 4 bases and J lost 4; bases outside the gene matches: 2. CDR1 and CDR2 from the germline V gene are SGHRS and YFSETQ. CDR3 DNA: TGCGCCAGCAGCCTACAGGGGGCAGAGACCCAGTACTTC. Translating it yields CASSLQGAETQYF.

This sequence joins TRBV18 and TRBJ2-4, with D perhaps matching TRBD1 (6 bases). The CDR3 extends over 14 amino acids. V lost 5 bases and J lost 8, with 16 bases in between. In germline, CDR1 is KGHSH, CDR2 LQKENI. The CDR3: CASSRPGVGDIQYF. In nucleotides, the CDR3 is TGTGCCAGCTCAAGGCCAGGGGTAGGGGACATTCAGTACTTC.

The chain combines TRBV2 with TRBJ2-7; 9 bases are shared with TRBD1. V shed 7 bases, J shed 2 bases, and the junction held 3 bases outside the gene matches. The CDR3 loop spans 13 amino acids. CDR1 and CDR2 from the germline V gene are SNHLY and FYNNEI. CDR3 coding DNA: TGTGCCAGCACCCGGGACAGGGCCTACGAGCAGTACTTC. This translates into CASTRDRAYEQYF. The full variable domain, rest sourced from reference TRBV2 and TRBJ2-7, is EPEVTQTPSHQVTQMGQEVILRCVPISNHLYFYWYRQILGQKVEFLVSFYNNEISEKSEIFDDQFSVERPDGSNFTLKIRSTKLEDSAMYFCASTRDRAYEQYFGPGTRLTVT.

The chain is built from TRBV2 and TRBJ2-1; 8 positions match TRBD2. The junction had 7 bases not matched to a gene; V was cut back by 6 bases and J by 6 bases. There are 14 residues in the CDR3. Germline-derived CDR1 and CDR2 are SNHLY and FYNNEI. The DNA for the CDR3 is TGTGCCAGCAGGGGAGGACTAGCCGGCAATGAGCAGTTCTTC. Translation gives CASRGGLAGNEQFF.